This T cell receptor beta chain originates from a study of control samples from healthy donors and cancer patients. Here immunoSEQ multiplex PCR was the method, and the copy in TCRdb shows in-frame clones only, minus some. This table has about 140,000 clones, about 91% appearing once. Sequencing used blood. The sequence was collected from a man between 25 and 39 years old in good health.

The CDR3 DNA sequence: TGTGCCAGCAGCTTAGAGTACTGGCAGAGCGCGAACACCGGGGAGCTGTTTTTT. Protein product: CASSLEYWQSANTGELFF. This chain joins TRBV7-7 and TRBJ2-2, with no clear D. Trimming left V 1 base short and J 0 bases short, with 15 bases between. Germline values: CDR1 SSHAT, CDR2 FNYEAQ (reference sequence). The CDR3 extends over 18 amino acids.